This TCR beta chain was captured by sequencing in a study of cytomegalovirus exposure and HLA in healthy donors. From germline, CDR1 is SGHTA and CDR2 FQGNSA. The CDR3 length is 18 residues. The trim removed 0 bases at V and 5 bases at J, leaving 12 bases unmatched. 13 Jbeta primers and 60 Vbeta primers were used for the PCR. Produced via immunoSEQ multiplex PCR; TCRdb's table is partial and in-frame only. The sample carries 150,000 to 200,000 clones, around 80% recorded once. General observations from the study: Later analysis identified a missense DCLRE1C variant that was linked to TCR beta V- and J-gene trimming. Among TCR beta chains, those listed as cytomegalovirus-associated numbered over 150.

Of note for this clone: Antigen specificity is unknown.

The sample consisted of PBMCs. This sequence joins TRBV7-2 and TRBJ1-2, with 10 bases lining up with TRBD1. The TCR sequence derives from a woman aged 30 to 39 in good health and CMV-seronegative. This CDR3 reads CASSLARTGGAQRYGYTF. The CDR3, as DNA: TGTGCCAGCAGCTTAGCGAGGACAGGGGGTGCCCAGAGGTATGGCTACACCTTC.